These 3 T cell receptor beta chains were all obtained from the same sample, sequenced in a study of Graves' ophthalmopathy and Graves' hyperthyroidism. Beta-chain TCR CDR3 regions were amplified from RNA transcripts. An opening RT-PCR round employed HTBI primers and preceded a second-round multiplex PCR. MiXCR was run by TCRdb on the multiplex PCR reads, yielding one entry per CDR3 protein. The sample consists of hundreds of thousands of distinct CDR3 sequences, roughly 21% of them appearing once. Sequencing was performed on peripheral blood. These receptors were obtained from a woman aged 18-35 years with stable Graves' hyperthyroidism.

The V gene is TRBV5-1, the J gene TRBJ2-5; D remains ambiguous. The ends were cut back, 0 bases at V and 3 bases at J, with 12 bases in the middle. The CDR3 is 15 residues long. CDR1 is SGHRS and CDR2 is YFSETQ in the germline V gene. CDR3 in DNA: TGCGCCAGCAGCTTGGGCGCAAGGAAGAAAGAGACCCAGTACTTC. It is translated as CASSLGARKKETQYF.

This clonotype has at least ten counts. The chain combines TRBV11-3 with TRBJ2-2; TRBD1 is a possible D gene (6 bases). The CDR3 consists of 14 residues. CDR1 and CDR2 (germline): SGHNT, YENEEA. The ends were cut back, 5 bases at V and 7 bases at J, with 14 bases in the middle. Written as DNA, the CDR3 is TGTGCCAGCAGCCTAGGGGGATGGTACGGGGAGCTGTTTTTT. Protein sequence: CASSLGGWYGELFF.

This clonotype was counted many times. The rearrangement uses TRBV13 and TRBJ2-7; possibly TRBD1 or TRBD2 for D (5 bases each). Germline lookup yields CDR1 PRHDT and CDR2 FYEKMQ (reference sequence). The CDR3 is made up of 16 amino acids. Trimming cost V 4 bases and J 1 base, with 17 bases left between them. In DNA form, the CDR3 reads TGTGCCAGCAGCTGGGGACGGGGTGGAGGTTCCTACGAGCAGTACTTC. Translated: CASSWGRGGGSYEQYF.